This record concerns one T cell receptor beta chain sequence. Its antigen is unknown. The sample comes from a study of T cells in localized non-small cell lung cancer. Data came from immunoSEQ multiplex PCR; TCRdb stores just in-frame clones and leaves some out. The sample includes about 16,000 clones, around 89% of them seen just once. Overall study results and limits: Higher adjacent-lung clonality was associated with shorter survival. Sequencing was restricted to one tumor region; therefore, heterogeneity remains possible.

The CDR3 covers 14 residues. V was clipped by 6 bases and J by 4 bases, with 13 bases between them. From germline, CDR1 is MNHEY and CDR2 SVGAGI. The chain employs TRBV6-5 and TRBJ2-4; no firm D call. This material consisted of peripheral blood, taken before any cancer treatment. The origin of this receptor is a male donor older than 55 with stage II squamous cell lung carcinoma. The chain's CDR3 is CASRRPGYKNIQYF. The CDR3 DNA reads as TGTGCCAGCAGAAGACCCGGCTATAAAAACATTCAGTACTTC.